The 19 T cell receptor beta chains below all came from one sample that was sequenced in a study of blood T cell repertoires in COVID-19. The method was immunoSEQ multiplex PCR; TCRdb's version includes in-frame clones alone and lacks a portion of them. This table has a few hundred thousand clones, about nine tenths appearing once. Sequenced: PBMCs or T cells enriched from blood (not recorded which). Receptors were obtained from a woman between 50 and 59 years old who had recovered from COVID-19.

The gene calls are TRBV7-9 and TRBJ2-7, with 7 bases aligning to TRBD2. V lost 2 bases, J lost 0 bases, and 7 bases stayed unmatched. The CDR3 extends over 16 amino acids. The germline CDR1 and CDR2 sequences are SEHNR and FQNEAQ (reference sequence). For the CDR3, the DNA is TGTGCCAGCAGCTTACGGGTCGGGGGGACCTCCTACGAGCAGTACTTC. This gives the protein CASSLRVGGTSYEQYF.

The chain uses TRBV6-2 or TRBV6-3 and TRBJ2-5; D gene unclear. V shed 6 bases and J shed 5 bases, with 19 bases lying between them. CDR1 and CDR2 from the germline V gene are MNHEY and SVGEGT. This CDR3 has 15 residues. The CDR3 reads CASRPTLILGETQYF. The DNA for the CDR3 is TGTGCCAGCAGGCCTACCCTGATCCTCGGGGAGACCCAGTACTTC.

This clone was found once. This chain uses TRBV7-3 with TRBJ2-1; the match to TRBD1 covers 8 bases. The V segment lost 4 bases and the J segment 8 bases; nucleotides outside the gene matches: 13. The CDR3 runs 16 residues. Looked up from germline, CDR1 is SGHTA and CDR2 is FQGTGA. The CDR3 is CASSSTRTGMVDEQFF. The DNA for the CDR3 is TGTGCCAGCAGCTCCACTCGGACAGGGATGGTTGATGAGCAGTTCTTC.

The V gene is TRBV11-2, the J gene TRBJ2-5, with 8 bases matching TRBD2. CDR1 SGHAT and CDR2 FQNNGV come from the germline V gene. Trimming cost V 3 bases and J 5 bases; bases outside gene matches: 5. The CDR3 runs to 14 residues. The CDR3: CASSFSSGGETQYF. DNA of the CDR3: TGTGCCAGCAGCTTCTCGTCGGGAGGGGAGACCCAGTACTTC.

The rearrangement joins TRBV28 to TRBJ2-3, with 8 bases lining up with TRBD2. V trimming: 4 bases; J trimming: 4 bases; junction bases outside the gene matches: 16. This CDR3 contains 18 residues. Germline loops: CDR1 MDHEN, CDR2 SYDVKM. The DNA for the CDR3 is TGTGCCAGCAGTTCCCCACTTCAACTAGCGGATAAATCAGATACGCAGTATTTT. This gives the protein CASSSPLQLADKSDTQYF.

DNA of the CDR3: TGTGCCAGCAGTTTCGGACAGATCATGAACACTGAAGCTTTCTTT. It yields the protein CASSFGQIMNTEAFF. This rearrangement joins TRBV6-2 or TRBV6-3 to TRBJ1-1; D might be TRBD1 (6 bases). CDR1 is MNHEY and CDR2 is SVGEGT in the germline V gene. Between the trimmed V and J ends, which lost 4 bases and 0 bases, there was a span of 12 bases. This CDR3 has 15 amino acids.

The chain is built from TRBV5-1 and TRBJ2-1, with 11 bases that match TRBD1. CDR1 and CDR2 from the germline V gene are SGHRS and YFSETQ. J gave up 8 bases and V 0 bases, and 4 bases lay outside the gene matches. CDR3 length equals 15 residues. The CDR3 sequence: CASSLVDRGQDEQFF. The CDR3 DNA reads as TGCGCCAGCAGCTTGGTGGACAGGGGGCAAGATGAGCAGTTCTTC.

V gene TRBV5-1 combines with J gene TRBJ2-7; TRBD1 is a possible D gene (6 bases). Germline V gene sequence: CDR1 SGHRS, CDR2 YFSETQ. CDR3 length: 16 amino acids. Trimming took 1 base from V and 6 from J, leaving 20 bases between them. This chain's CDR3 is CASSLSFNDRPSEQYF. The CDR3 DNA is TGCGCCAGCAGCTTGTCATTTAATGACAGGCCGTCCGAGCAGTACTTC.

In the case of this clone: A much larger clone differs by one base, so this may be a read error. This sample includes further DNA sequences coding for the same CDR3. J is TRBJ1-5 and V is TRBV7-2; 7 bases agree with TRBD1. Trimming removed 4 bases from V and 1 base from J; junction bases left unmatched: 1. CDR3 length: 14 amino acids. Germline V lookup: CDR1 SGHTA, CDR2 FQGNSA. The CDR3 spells CASSSTGSNQPQHF. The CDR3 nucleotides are TGTGCCAGCAGCTCGACAGGGAGCAATCAGCCCCAGCATTTT.

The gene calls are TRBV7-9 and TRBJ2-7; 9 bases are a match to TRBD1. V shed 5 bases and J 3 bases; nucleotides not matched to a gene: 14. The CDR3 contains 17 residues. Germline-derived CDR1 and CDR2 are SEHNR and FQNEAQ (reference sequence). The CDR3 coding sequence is TGTGCCAGCAGCCCCAGCCTCCGGGACAGGGCTTACTACGAGCAGTACTTC. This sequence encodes CASSPSLRDRAYYEQYF.

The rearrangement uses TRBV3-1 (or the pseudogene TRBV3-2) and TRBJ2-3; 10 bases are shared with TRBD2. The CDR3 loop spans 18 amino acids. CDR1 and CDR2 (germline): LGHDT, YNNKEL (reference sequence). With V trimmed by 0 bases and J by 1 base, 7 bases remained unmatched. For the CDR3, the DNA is TGTGCCAGCAGCCAAGATGCAGTAGCGGGAGGCCGCACAGATACGCAGTATTTT. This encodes CASSQDAVAGGRTDTQYF.

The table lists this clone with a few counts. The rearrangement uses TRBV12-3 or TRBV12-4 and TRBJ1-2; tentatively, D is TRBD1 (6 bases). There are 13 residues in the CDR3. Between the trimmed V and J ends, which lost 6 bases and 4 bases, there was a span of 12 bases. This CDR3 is CASSIQGVYGYTF. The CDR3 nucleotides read TGTGCCAGCAGCATACAGGGTGTCTATGGCTACACCTTC.

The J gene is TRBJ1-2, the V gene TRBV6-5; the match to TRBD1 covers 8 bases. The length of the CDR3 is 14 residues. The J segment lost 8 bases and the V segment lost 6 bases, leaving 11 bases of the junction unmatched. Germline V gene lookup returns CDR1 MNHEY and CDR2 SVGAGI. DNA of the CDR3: TGTGCCAGCAGAGACAGGGGCCCCCTATCCGGCTACACCTTC. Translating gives CASRDRGPLSGYTF.

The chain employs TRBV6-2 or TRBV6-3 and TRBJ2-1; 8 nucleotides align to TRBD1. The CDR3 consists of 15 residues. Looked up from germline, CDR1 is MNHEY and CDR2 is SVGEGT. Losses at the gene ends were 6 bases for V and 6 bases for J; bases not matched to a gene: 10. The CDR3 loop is CASSLRGQGGNEQFF. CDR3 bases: TGTGCCAGCAGCCTTCGAGGACAGGGAGGCAATGAGCAGTTCTTC.

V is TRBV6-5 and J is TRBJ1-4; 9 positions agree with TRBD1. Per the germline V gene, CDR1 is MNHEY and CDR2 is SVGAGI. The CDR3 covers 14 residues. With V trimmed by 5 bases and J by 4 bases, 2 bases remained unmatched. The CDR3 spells CASSRQGDNEKLFF. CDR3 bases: TGTGCCAGCAGTCGACAGGGGGATAATGAAAAACTGTTTTTT.

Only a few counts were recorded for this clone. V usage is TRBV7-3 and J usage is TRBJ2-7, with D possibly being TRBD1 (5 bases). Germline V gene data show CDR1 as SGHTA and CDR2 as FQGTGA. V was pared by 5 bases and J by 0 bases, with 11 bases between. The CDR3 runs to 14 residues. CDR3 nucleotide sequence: TGTGCCAGCAGCCCAGGGCCTAGCTCCTACGAGCAGTACTTC. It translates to CASSPGPSSYEQYF.

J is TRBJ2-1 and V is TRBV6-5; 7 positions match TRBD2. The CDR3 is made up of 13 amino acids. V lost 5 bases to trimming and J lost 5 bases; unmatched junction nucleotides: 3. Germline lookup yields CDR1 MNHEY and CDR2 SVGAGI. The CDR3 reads CASSITSDNEQFF. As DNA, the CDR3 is TGTGCCAGCAGTATCACTAGCGACAATGAGCAGTTCTTC.

In DNA, the CDR3 is TGTGCCAGCAGTCGACTCCAACAGCACAGGGTAACAGATGAAAAACTGTTTTTT. Translated, it gives CASSRLQQHRVTDEKLFF. V usage is TRBV28 and J usage is TRBJ1-4; tentative D call: TRBD1 (6 bases). Per germline, CDR1 MDHEN and CDR2 SYDVKM. This CDR3 region has 18 residues. The V end lost 5 bases, the J end lost 6 bases, and 25 bases lay between the germline ends.

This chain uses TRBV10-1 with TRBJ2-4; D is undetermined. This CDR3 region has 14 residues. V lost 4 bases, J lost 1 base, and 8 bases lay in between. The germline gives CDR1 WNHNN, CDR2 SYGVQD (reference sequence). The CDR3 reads CASSAPLAKNIQYF. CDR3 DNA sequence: TGCGCCAGCAGTGCTCCCCTCGCCAAAAACATTCAGTACTTC.